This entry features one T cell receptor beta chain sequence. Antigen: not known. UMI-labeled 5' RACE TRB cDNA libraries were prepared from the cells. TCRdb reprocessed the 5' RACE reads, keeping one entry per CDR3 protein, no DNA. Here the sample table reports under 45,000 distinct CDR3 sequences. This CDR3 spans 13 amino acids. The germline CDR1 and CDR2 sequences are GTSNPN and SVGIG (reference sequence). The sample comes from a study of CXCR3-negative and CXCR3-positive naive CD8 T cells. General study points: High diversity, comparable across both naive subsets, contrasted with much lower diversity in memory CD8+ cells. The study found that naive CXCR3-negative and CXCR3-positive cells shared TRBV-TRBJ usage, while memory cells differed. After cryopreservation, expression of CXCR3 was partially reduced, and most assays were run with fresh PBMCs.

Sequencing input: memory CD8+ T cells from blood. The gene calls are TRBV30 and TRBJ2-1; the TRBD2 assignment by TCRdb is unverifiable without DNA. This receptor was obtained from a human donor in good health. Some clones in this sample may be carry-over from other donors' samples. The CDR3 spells CAWSGGSYNEQFF.